This T cell receptor (beta chain) was sequenced in a study of cytomegalovirus exposure and HLA in healthy donors. Study outcomes and limitations: Testing in vitro showed a few CMV-associated chains specific for CMV antigens. Most sequenced TCRs were rare (though some public TCRs occurred in many donors). Roughly 170 TCR beta chains were listed as cytomegalovirus-associated.

About this clone: Antigen specificity is unknown.

Separate from the approximately 670-subject first cohort was the approximately 120-subject validation cohort, to which the donors belonged. TCRdb's copy holds only in-frame clones and misses some; the assay was immunoSEQ multiplex PCR. The repertoire holds about 360,000 clones, roughly 90% seen once, with roughly 0.82% in the top ten. The CDR3 has 16 amino acids. Germline CDR1 is KGHSH and CDR2 is LQKENI. V was trimmed by 0 bases and J by 3 bases, leaving 12 bases between them. V usage is TRBV18 and J usage is TRBJ1-5, with unresolved D. The source is a woman aged 18 to 35 in good health and CMV-seronegative. Material: PBMCs. The CDR3 coding sequence is TGTGCCAGCTCACCACCGAGAGGTAAAGTCAATCAGCCCCAGCATTTT. It codes for CASSPPRGKVNQPQHF.